The T cell receptor (beta chain) under discussion was sequenced for a study of blood T cell repertoires in COVID-19. Clones were read by immunoSEQ multiplex PCR, and TCRdb kept only the in-frame ones, dropping some. The sample has roughly 190,000 clones, about 89% seen once. Looked up from germline, CDR1 is SGHTA and CDR2 is FQGNSA. CDR3 length equals 14 residues. Trimming removed 5 bases from V and 5 bases from J; junction bases left unmatched: 3. V usage is TRBV7-2 and J usage is TRBJ2-3, with TRBD2 matching 11 bases. Sequencing used peripheral blood. This receptor was taken from a man between 65 and 85 years old with acute or convalescent COVID-19. CDR3 residues: CASSRSGGEDTQYF. The CDR3, as DNA: TGTGCCAGCAGCCGTAGCGGGGGGGAAGATACGCAGTATTTT.